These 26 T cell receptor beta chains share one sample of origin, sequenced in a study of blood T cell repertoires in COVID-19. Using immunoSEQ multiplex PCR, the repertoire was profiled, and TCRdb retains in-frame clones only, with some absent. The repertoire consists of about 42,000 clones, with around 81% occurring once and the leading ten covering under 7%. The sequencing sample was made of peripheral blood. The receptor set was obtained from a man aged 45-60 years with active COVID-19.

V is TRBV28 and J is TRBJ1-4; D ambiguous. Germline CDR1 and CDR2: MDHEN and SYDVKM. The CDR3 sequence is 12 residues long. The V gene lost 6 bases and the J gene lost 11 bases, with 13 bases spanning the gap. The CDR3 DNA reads TGTGCCAGCAGGGCAGTGGCAGGTAAACTGTTTTTT. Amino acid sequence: CASRAVAGKLFF.

The CDR3 sequence is CASSPWTVNTEAFF. In DNA form, the CDR3 reads TGTGCCAGCAGCCCATGGACAGTAAACACTGAAGCTTTCTTT. V usage is TRBV13 and J usage is TRBJ1-1, with TRBD1 as a possible D gene (6 bases). The V end was cut by 5 bases, the J end by 2 bases, with 12 bases between. This CDR3 spans 14 amino acids. Germline CDR1 PRHDT, CDR2 FYEKMQ (reference sequence).

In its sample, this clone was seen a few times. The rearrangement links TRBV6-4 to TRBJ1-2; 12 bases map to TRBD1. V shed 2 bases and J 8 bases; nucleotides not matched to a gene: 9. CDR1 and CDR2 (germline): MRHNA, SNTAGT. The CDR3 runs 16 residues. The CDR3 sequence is CASSDDPGQGARGYTF. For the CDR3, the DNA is TGTGCCAGCAGTGACGATCCGGGACAGGGGGCGCGAGGCTACACCTTC.

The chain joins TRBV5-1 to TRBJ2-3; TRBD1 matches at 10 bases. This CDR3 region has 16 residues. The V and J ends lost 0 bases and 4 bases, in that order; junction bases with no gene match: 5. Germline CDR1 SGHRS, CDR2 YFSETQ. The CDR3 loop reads CASSLEGTGVADTQYF. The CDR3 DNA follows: TGCGCCAGCAGCTTGGAGGGGACAGGGGTTGCAGATACGCAGTATTTT. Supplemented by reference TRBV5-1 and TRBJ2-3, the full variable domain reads KAGVTQTPRYLIKTRGQQVTLSCSPISGHRSVSWYQQTPGQGLQFLFEYFSETQRNKGNFPGRFSGRQFSNSRSEMNVSTLELGDSALYLCASSLEGTGVADTQYFGPGTRLTVL.

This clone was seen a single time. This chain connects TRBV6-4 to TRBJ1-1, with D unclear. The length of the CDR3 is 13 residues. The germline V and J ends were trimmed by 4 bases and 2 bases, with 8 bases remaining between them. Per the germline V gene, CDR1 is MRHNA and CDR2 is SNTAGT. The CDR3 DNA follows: TGTGCCAGCAGTGCGTCGAGCAACACTGAAGCTTTCTTT. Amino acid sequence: CASSASSNTEAFF.

Here the CDR3 DNA reads TGTGCCAGCAGTTACTCACGGGACAGCAGGAGGGAAAAACTGTTTTTT. Its protein product is CASSYSRDSRREKLFF. The V and J genes are TRBV6-2 or TRBV6-3 and TRBJ1-4; 7 nucleotides match TRBD1. The length of the CDR3 is 16 residues. Germline V gives CDR1 MNHEY, CDR2 SVGEGT. J lost 8 bases, V lost 0 bases, and 9 bases had no gene match.

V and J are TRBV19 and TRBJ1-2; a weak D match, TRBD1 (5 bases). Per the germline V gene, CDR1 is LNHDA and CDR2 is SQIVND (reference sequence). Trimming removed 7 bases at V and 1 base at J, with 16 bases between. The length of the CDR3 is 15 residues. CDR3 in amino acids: CASTPPGGNNYGYTF. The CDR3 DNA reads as TGTGCCAGTACCCCCCCGGGGGGGAATAACTATGGCTACACCTTC.

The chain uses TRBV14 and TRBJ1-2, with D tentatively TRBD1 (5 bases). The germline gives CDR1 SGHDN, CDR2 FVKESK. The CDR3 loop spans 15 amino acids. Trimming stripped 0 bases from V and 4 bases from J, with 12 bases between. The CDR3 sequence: CASSQEGPQVYGYTF. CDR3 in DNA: TGTGCCAGCAGCCAAGAGGGGCCGCAAGTCTATGGCTACACCTTC. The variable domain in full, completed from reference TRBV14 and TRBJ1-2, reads EAGVTQFPSHSVIEKGQTVTLRCDPISGHDNLYWYRRVMGKEIKFLLHFVKESKQDESGMPNNRFLAERTGGTYSTLKVQPAELEDSGVYFCASSQEGPQVYGYTFGSGTRLTVV.

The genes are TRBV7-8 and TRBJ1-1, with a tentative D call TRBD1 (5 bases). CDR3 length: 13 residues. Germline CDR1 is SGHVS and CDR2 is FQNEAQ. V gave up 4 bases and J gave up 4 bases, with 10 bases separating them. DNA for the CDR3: TGTGCCAGCAGCTCCCGAACAGGCACTGAAGCTTTCTTT. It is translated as CASSSRTGTEAFF.

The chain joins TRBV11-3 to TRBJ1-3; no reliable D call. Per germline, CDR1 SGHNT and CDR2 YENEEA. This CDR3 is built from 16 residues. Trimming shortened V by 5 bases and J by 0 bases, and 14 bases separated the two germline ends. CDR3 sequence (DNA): TGTGCCAGCAGCCCCTACCGGGTGAGCTCTGGAAACACCATATATTTT. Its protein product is CASSPYRVSSGNTIYF.

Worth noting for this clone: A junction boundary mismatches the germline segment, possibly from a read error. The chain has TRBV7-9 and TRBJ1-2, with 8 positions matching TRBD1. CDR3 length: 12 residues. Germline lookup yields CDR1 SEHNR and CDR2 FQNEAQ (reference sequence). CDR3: CASSATGGKFAF. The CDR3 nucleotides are TGTGCCAGCAGCGCCACAGGGGGGAAATTCGCCTTC.

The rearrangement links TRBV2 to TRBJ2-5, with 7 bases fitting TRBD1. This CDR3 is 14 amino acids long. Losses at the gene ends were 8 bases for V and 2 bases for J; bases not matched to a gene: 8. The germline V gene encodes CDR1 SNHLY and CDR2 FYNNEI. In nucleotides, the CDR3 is TGTGCCAGCGATATCACAGGGGTTCAAGAGACCCAGTACTTC. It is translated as CASDITGVQETQYF.

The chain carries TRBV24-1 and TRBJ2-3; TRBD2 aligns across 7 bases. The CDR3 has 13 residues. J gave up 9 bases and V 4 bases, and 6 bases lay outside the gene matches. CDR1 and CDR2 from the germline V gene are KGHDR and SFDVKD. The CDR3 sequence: CATSDRGRATQYF. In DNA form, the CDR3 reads TGTGCCACCAGTGACCGGGGGAGGGCCACGCAGTATTTT.

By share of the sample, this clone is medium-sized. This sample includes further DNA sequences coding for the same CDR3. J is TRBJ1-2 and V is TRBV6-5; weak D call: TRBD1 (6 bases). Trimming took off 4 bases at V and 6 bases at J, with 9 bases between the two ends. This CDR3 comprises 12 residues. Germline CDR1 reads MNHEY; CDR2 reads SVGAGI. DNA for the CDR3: TGTGCCAGCAGTTCTGGGGGCGATGGCTACACCTTC. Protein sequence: CASSSGGDGYTF.

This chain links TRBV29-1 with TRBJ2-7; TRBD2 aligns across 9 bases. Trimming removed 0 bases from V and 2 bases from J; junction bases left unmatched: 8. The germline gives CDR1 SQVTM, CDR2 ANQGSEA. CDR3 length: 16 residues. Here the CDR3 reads CSVEDRHSGRPYEQYF. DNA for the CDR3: TGCAGCGTTGAAGATCGTCATAGCGGGAGACCCTACGAGCAGTACTTC.

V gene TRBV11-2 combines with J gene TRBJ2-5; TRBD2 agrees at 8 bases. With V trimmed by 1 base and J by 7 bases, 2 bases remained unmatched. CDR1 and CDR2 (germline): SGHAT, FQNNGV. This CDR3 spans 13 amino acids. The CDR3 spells CASSLVAGGTQYF. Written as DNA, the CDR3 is TGTGCCAGCAGCTTAGTTGCGGGGGGGACCCAGTACTTC. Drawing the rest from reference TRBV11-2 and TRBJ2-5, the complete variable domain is EAGVAQSPRYKIIEKRQSVAFWCNPISGHATLYWYQQILGQGPKLLIQFQNNGVVDDSQLPKDRFSAERLKGVDSTLKIQPAKLEDSAVYLCASSLVAGGTQYFGPGTRLLVL.

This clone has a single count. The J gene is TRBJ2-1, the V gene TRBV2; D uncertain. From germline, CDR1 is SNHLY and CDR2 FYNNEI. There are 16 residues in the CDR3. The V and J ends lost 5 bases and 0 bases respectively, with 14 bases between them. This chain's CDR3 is CASSSRLRYSYNEQFF. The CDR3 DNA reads TGTGCCAGCAGTTCCCGATTGAGATACTCCTACAATGAGCAGTTCTTC. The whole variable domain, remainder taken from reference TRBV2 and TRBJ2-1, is EPEVTQTPSHQVTQMGQEVILRCVPISNHLYFYWYRQILGQKVEFLVSFYNNEISEKSEIFDDQFSVERPDGSNFTLKIRSTKLEDSAMYFCASSSRLRYSYNEQFFGPGTRLTVL.

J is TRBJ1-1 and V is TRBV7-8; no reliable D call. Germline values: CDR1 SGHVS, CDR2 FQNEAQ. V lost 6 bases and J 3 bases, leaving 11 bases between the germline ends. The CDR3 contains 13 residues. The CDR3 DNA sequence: TGTGCCAGCAGATTAACATTATACACTGAAGCTTTCTTT. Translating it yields CASRLTLYTEAFF.

As DNA, the CDR3 is TGTGCCAGTAGTTTGGGAGGGGGAGGCACTGAAGCTTTCTTT. It specifies CASSLGGGGTEAFF. The J gene is TRBJ1-1, the V gene TRBV19; perhaps TRBD1 as D (6 bases). CDR3 length: 14 residues. Deletions cut 5 bases from V and 4 bases from J, with 14 bases between. Germline-derived CDR1 and CDR2 are LNHDA and SQIVND (reference sequence).

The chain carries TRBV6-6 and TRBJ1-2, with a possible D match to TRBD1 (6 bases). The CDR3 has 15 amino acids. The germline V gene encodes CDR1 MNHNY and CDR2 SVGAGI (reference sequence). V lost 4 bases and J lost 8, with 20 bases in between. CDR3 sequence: CASSLGQTLIGGYTF. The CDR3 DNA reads TGTGCCAGCAGTTTAGGACAGACCCTAATCGGGGGCTACACCTTC.

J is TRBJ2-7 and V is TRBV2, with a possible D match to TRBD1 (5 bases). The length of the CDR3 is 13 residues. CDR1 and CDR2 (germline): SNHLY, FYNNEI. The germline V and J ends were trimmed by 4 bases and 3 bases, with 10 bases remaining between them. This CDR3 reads CASSVVRVYEQYF. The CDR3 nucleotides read TGTGCCAGCAGTGTGGTCAGGGTCTACGAGCAGTACTTC.

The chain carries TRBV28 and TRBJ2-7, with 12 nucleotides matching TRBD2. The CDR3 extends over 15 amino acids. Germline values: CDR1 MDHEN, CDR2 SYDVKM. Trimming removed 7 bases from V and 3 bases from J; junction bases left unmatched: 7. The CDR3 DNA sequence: TGTGCCAGCACCCAGACTAGCGGGAGAATCTACGAGCAGTACTTC. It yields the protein CASTQTSGRIYEQYF.

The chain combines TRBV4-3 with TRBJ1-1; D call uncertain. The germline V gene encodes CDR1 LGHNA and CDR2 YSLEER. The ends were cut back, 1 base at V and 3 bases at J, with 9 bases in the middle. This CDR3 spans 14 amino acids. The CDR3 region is CASSQAPVDTEAFF. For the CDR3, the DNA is TGCGCCAGCAGCCAAGCCCCGGTGGACACTGAAGCTTTCTTT.

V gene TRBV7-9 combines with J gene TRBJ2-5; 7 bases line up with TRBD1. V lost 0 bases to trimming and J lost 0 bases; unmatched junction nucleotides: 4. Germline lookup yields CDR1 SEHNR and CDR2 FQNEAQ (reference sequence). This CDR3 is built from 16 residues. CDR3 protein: CASSLAFGTDQETQYF. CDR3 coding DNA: TGTGCCAGCAGCTTAGCCTTCGGGACAGACCAAGAGACCCAGTACTTC.

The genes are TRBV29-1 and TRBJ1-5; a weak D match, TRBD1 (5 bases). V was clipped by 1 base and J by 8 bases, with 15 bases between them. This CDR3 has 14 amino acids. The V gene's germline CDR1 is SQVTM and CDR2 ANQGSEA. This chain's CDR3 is CSVEGDSRGEPQHF. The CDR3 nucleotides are TGCAGCGTTGAAGGCGACAGCCGTGGGGAGCCCCAGCATTTT.

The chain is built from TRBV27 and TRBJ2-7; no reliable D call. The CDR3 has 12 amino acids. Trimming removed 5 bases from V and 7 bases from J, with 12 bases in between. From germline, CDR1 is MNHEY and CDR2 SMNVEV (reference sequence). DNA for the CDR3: TGTGCCAGCAGTCCCTCTATTCGAGAGCAGTACTTC. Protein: CASSPSIREQYF.